Here is one T cell receptor beta chain with its context. The source of the sample is a study of cytomegalovirus exposure and HLA in healthy donors. Assay: immunoSEQ multiplex PCR; the TCRdb copy retains only in-frame clones and omits some. The sample consists of 110,000 or so clones, approximately 91% of them appearing once. The CDR3 runs to 12 residues. V lost 4 bases, J lost 6 bases, and 2 bases stayed unmatched. Germline CDR1 is SGHRS and CDR2 is YFSETQ. V usage is TRBV5-1 and J usage is TRBJ2-7; TRBD2 matches 9 bases. The receptor's source is a woman aged 18-35 years in good health and CMV-seronegative. The sequencing input was PBMCs. For the CDR3, the DNA is TGCGCCAGCAGCGTACTAGCGGGCGAGCAGTACTTC. Protein sequence: CASSVLAGEQYF.